The 27 T cell receptor beta chains presented below share a single source sample, sequenced in a study of long-term antiretroviral therapy in people with HIV. Running of the v3.0 immunoSEQ assay took place at survey level. Here immunoSEQ multiplex PCR was the method, and the copy in TCRdb shows in-frame clones only, minus some. The sample includes 24,000 or so clones, roughly 94% of them seen just once. Sequenced here: unsorted PBMCs, sampled about 5 years after starting antiretroviral therapy. The source of these receptors is a woman in her forties or fifties with HIV.

V gene TRBV2 combines with J gene TRBJ2-7; D perhaps matches TRBD1 (5 bases). CDR1 and CDR2 from the germline V gene are SNHLY and FYNNEI. Trimming cost V 7 bases and J 5 bases, with 9 bases left between them. The length of the CDR3 is 11 residues. The CDR3 loop reads CASNRQNEQYF. The CDR3 DNA is TGTGCCAGCAACCGACAGAACGAGCAGTACTTC.

The chain links TRBV4-3 to TRBJ2-2, with TRBD2 matching 7 bases. This CDR3 comprises 16 residues. With V trimmed by 3 bases and J by 5 bases, 9 bases remained unmatched. Germline V gene lookup returns CDR1 LGHNA and CDR2 YSLEER. CDR3 nucleotides: TGCGCCAGCAGCCAGGACTGGGAGGGTCTTACCGGGGAGCTGTTTTTT. Its translation is CASSQDWEGLTGELFF.

The chain links TRBV12-5 to TRBJ2-1, with a tentative D call TRBD1 (6 bases). The CDR3 extends over 17 amino acids. Germline assignment: CDR1 LGHNT and CDR2 FRNRAP. V lost 4 bases and J lost 6, with 22 bases in between. The CDR3 DNA reads as TGTGCTAGTGGTTCCTCCAGTGGTGGGGGCGGAGGCAATGAGCAGTTCTTC. Amino acids: CASGSSSGGGGGNEQFF.

The sample holds one count of this clone. The chain combines TRBV5-1 with TRBJ2-5; D might be TRBD1 (6 bases). CDR1 and CDR2 from the germline V gene are SGHRS and YFSETQ. V shed 0 bases and J shed 3 bases, with 12 bases lying between them. The CDR3 sequence is 15 residues long. The CDR3 here is CASSLDLRGEETQYF. CDR3 nucleotides: TGCGCCAGCAGCTTGGACCTCAGGGGCGAAGAGACCCAGTACTTC.

The chain employs TRBV7-2 and TRBJ2-2; D remains ambiguous. This CDR3 has 14 residues. Germline assignment: CDR1 SGHTA and CDR2 FQGNSA. Between the trimmed V and J ends, which lost 4 bases and 3 bases, there was a span of 9 bases. The CDR3 is CASSSQHYTGELFF. The CDR3 coding sequence is TGTGCCAGCAGCTCTCAACACTACACCGGGGAGCTGTTTTTT.

This sequence joins TRBV5-1 and TRBJ2-3; 10 bases are a match to TRBD2. Germline V gene lookup returns CDR1 SGHRS and CDR2 YFSETQ. The CDR3 has 20 residues. Unmatched junction bases numbered 20, after V lost 4 bases and J lost 3 bases. The DNA for the CDR3 is TGCGCCAGCAGCCGACCTAGAGCGGGAGGGCCAGATCTAGTAACAGATACGCAGTATTTT. Encoded protein: CASSRPRAGGPDLVTDTQYF.

The V call is TRBV27, the J call TRBJ1-1; no definite D call. Per germline, CDR1 MNHEY and CDR2 SMNVEV (reference sequence). The V gene lost 8 bases and the J gene lost 0 bases, with 13 bases spanning the gap. The CDR3 is 14 amino acids. Here the CDR3 DNA reads TGTGCCAGCGGCGCCCGGGTAGTGAACACTGAAGCTTTCTTT. This gives the protein CASGARVVNTEAFF.

The V gene is TRBV21-1, the J gene TRBJ1-2. TRBV21-1 is annotated as a pseudogene. The CDR3 is 13 residues long. CDR3 coding DNA: TGTGCCAGCAGCATGGAGGGCTTGGGCGGCTACACCTTC. Encoded protein: CASSMEGLGGYTF.

V usage is TRBV4-3 and J usage is TRBJ2-4; D remains ambiguous. Germline CDR1 reads LGHNA; CDR2 reads YSLEER. This CDR3 region has 19 residues. V lost 0 bases and J lost 0, with 18 bases in between. CDR3 nucleotides: TGCGCCAGCAGCCAAGATCCGGCGTCGATGGTGAAAGCCAAAAACATTCAGTACTTC. This codes for CASSQDPASMVKAKNIQYF.

The J gene is TRBJ2-7, the V gene TRBV4-1; D possibly corresponds to TRBD1 (5 bases). Trimming stripped 1 base from V and 3 bases from J, with 16 bases between. Germline V gene data show CDR1 as MGHRA and CDR2 as YSYEKL. The CDR3 length is 16 residues. CDR3 sequence reads: CASSQVPGPAIYEQYF. For the CDR3, the DNA is TGCGCCAGCAGCCAAGTTCCAGGGCCAGCGATCTACGAGCAGTACTTC.

This chain uses TRBV6-5 with TRBJ2-1; 8 positions match TRBD1. With 8 bases clipped from V and 4 bases from J, the junction kept 7 bases outside the gene matches. Germline V gives CDR1 MNHEY, CDR2 SVGAGI. The CDR3 is 14 residues long. The CDR3 protein is CASGITGGYNEQFF. The CDR3, as DNA: TGTGCCAGCGGCATCACAGGGGGATACAATGAGCAGTTCTTC.

This chain connects TRBV27 to TRBJ2-3, with 13 bases that match TRBD2. Per germline, CDR1 MNHEY and CDR2 SMNVEV (reference sequence). This CDR3 comprises 15 residues. V trimming: 6 bases; J trimming: 6 bases; junction bases outside the gene matches: 6. CDR3 loop: CASRLGTSGKDTQYF. The CDR3, as DNA: TGTGCCAGCAGGTTAGGGACTAGCGGGAAGGATACGCAGTATTTT.

The chain joins TRBV13 to TRBJ1-1, with no clear D. Trimming took off 6 bases at V and 0 bases at J, with 5 bases between the two ends. Germline V CDR1 and CDR2: PRHDT, FYEKMQ (reference sequence). The CDR3 consists of 12 residues. For the CDR3, the DNA is TGTGCCAGCAGTTTCCTGAACACTGAAGCTTTCTTT. This sequence encodes CASSFLNTEAFF.

The chain combines TRBV11-2 with TRBJ1-2; 9 nucleotides line up with TRBD1. J lost 8 bases, V lost 5 bases, and 6 bases had no gene match. CDR3 length: 13 residues. The germline gives CDR1 SGHAT, CDR2 FQNNGV. The CDR3 loop is CASSPRDRDGYTF. The CDR3 DNA reads TGTGCCAGCAGCCCCCGGGACAGGGACGGCTACACCTTC.

V usage is TRBV7-2 and J usage is TRBJ2-3; D gene unclear. The CDR3 is 15 residues long. Trimming shortened V by 5 bases and J by 0 bases, and 12 bases separated the two germline ends. Looked up from germline, CDR1 is SGHTA and CDR2 is FQGNSA. CDR3 DNA sequence: TGTGCCAGCAGCCCCCAAATATATAGCACAGATACGCAGTATTTT. Translating it yields CASSPQIYSTDTQYF.

The V and J genes are TRBV10-3 and TRBJ2-1; possibly TRBD1 for D (6 bases). The CDR3 consists of 14 residues. V dropped 0 bases and J dropped 8 bases, with 11 bases sitting between them. From germline, CDR1 is ENHRY and CDR2 SYGVKD. Here the CDR3 DNA reads TGTGCCATCAGTGAGTCGCTACAGGGTCATGAGCAGTTCTTC. Its translation is CAISESLQGHEQFF.

V usage is TRBV5-1 and J usage is TRBJ2-1; 12 bases are shared with TRBD1. After removal of 2 bases from V and 7 bases from J, the junction contained 7 bases not matched to a gene. In germline, CDR1 is SGHRS, CDR2 YFSETQ. The CDR3 runs to 16 residues. This CDR3 reads CASSLPRDRGLNEQFF. For the CDR3, the DNA is TGCGCCAGCAGCTTACCCCGGGACAGGGGGCTTAATGAGCAGTTCTTC. Using reference TRBV5-1 and TRBJ2-1 for the parts outside the CDR3, the full variable domain is KAGVTQTPRYLIKTRGQQVTLSCSPISGHRSVSWYQQTPGQGLQFLFEYFSETQRNKGNFPGRFSGRQFSNSRSEMNVSTLELGDSALYLCASSLPRDRGLNEQFFGPGTRLTVL.

The chain carries TRBV28 and TRBJ2-7; 9 bases are a match to TRBD2. This CDR3 contains 15 residues. CDR1 and CDR2 (germline): MDHEN, SYDVKM. The trim removed 6 bases at V and 2 bases at J, leaving 8 bases unmatched. The CDR3 DNA sequence: TGTGCCAGCAGCGACCCTAGCGGGAACACCTACGAGCAGTACTTC. Translating it yields CASSDPSGNTYEQYF.

The genes are TRBV28 and TRBJ2-7; 7 nucleotides agree with TRBD1. V lost 4 bases to trimming and J lost 3 bases; unmatched junction nucleotides: 15. The CDR3 runs 17 residues. Germline V gene lookup returns CDR1 MDHEN and CDR2 SYDVKM. The CDR3: CASSSRQGVTSYYEQYF. CDR3 in DNA: TGTGCCAGCAGTTCCCGACAGGGAGTAACCTCCTACTACGAGCAGTACTTC.

The chain couples TRBV13 to TRBJ1-5, with 7 nucleotides matching TRBD1. The V gene's germline CDR1 is PRHDT and CDR2 FYEKMQ (reference sequence). Trimming removed 5 bases from V and 6 bases from J; junction bases left unmatched: 7. The CDR3 length is 14 residues. CDR3 residues: CASSVRGAFQPQHF. For the CDR3, the DNA is TGTGCCAGCAGCGTCAGGGGGGCGTTTCAGCCCCAGCATTTT. The full variable domain, rest sourced from reference TRBV13 and TRBJ1-5, is AAGVIQSPRHLIKEKRETATLKCYPIPRHDTVYWYQQGPGQDPQFLISFYEKMQSDKGSIPDRFSAQQFSDYHSELNMSSLELGDSALYFCASSVRGAFQPQHFGDGTRLSIL.

V is TRBV7-6 and J is TRBJ2-5, with D possibly TRBD2 on 6 matching bases. There are 15 residues in the CDR3. V was clipped by 5 bases and J by 2 bases, with 15 bases between them. Germline V gene sequence: CDR1 SGHVS, CDR2 FNYEAQ. The CDR3 nucleotides read TGTGCCAGCAGCCCGAAGGGAGGCTATCAAGAGACCCAGTACTTC. Translated: CASSPKGGYQETQYF.

The chain is built from TRBV6-1 and TRBJ2-1, with D unclear. The CDR3 sequence is 10 residues long. Trimming left V 0 bases short and J 13 bases short, with 4 bases between. Germline CDR1 is MNHNS and CDR2 is SASEGT. The chain's CDR3 is CASSEALQFF. The DNA of the CDR3 is TGTGCCAGCAGTGAAGCACTACAGTTCTTC.

The chain joins TRBV27 to TRBJ2-7; 7 bases align to TRBD2. The CDR3 has 14 amino acids. CDR1 and CDR2 from the germline V gene are MNHEY and SMNVEV (reference sequence). The trim removed 5 bases at V and 6 bases at J, leaving 10 bases unmatched. CDR3 nucleotides: TGTGCCAGCAGTCCCGGGGCGGGAGCAGGCGAGCAGTACTTC. Its translation: CASSPGAGAGEQYF.

This sequence joins TRBV5-4 and TRBJ2-3; the D gene is possibly TRBD2 (6 bases). V was trimmed by 1 base and J by 3 bases, leaving 12 bases between them. The CDR3 covers 15 residues. From germline, CDR1 is SGHNT and CDR2 YYREEE (reference sequence). CDR3 region: CASSLITGVTDTQYF. The CDR3 DNA follows: TGTGCCAGCAGCTTGATAACGGGAGTTACAGATACGCAGTATTTT.

The rearrangement joins TRBV5-1 to TRBJ1-1; a weak D match, TRBD1 (5 bases). With 3 bases removed from V and 5 bases from J, the gap between germline ends came to 14 bases. Germline V CDR1 and CDR2: SGHRS, YFSETQ. The CDR3 has 14 amino acids. The CDR3 loop reads CASSYIMGGTEAFF. The CDR3, as DNA: TGCGCCAGCAGCTACATCATGGGGGGGACTGAAGCTTTCTTT.

The chain recombines TRBV7-9 with TRBJ2-1; D is undetermined. From germline, CDR1 is SEHNR and CDR2 FQNEAQ (reference sequence). There are 14 residues in the CDR3. V was cut by 5 bases and J by 8 bases, with 16 bases left in between. CDR3: CASSPLIVRYEQFF. CDR3 nucleotides: TGTGCCAGCAGCCCCCTCATCGTTAGATATGAGCAGTTCTTC.

The chain is built from TRBV4-3 and TRBJ1-2; 10 bases line up with TRBD1. Germline V gives CDR1 LGHNA, CDR2 YSLEER. The trim removed 5 bases at V and 7 bases at J, leaving 10 bases unmatched. The CDR3 sequence is 15 residues long. For the CDR3, the DNA is TGCGCCAGCAGCTACAGCCGGGACAGGGGACTTGGCTACACCTTC. It specifies CASSYSRDRGLGYTF.